This T cell receptor (beta chain) is drawn from a study of blood T cell repertoires in COVID-19. As for the study in general: Researchers got acute and convalescent COVID-19 samples from the United States, Italy and Spain. T cells, B-cell-depleted T cells, or PBMCs supplied cDNA or gDNA.

Germline V lookup: CDR1 SGHTA, CDR2 FQGNSA. V lost 6 bases to trimming and J lost 2 bases; unmatched junction nucleotides: 8. There are 15 residues in the CDR3. In the authors' workflow: Reference gene primer amplification in the assay estimated nucleated cell counts. Sequencing was performed with immunoSEQ multiplex PCR; in TCRdb, only in-frame clones are kept and a portion is missing. That table furnishes V, J and clone size, whereas the DNA furnished D and trimming. The sample has about 99,000 clones, about 89% seen once. Sequencing was performed on peripheral blood. The TCR sequence derives from a man aged 50 to 60 with acute or convalescent COVID-19. The chain uses TRBV7-2 and TRBJ2-3, with 7 bases that match TRBD2. CDR3 sequence reads: CASRNGRRYTDTQYF. CDR3 DNA sequence: TGTGCCAGCAGGAACGGGAGGCGGTACACAGATACGCAGTATTTT.